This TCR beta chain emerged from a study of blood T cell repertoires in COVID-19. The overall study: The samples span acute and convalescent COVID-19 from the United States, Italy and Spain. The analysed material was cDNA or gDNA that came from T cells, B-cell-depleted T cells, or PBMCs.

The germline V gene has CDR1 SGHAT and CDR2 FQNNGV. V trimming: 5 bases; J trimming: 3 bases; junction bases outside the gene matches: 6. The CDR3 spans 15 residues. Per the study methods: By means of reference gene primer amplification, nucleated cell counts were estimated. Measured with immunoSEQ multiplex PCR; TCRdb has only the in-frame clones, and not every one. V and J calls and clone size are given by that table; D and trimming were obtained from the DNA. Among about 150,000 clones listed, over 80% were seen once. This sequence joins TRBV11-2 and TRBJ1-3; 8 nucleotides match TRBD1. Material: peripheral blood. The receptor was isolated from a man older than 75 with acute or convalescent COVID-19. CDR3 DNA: TGTGCCAGCAGCCGGATCAGGGGGCTTGGAAACACCATATATTTT. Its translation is CASSRIRGLGNTIYF.